The 27 T cell receptor beta chains listed next were all sequenced from one sample in a study of blood T cells in healthy people across ages (dated by TCRdb to the mid-2010s). Libraries came from 5' RACE. Data came from an Illumina HiSeq 2500. A second PCR of roughly 6 to 12 cycles was performed with a sample-barcoded 5' primer and a J-beta primer mix. Clones were called with MiXCR by TCRdb after fastp trimmed the public reads at Q25, and only in-frame beta chains were retained. Here each entry gathers all rows of one CDR3 protein and keeps the most common genes and DNA. The sample table holds hundreds of thousands of distinct CDR3 sequences, of which about 34% were seen once. The ten largest account for 10% to 15% of the sample. Sequencing was performed on blood. These receptors were taken from a man younger than 35 in good health.

This chain links TRBV6-6 with TRBJ2-5, with no clear D. The better agreement between TRBJ2-4 and the DNA end casts doubt on the J call. This CDR3 contains 14 residues. Germline CDR1 MNHNY, CDR2 SVGAGI (reference sequence). DNA for the CDR3: TGTGCCAGCAGGGACGCCTTGGCCAAAAACATTCAGTACTTC. This codes for CASRDALAKNIQYF.

J is TRBJ1-1 and V is TRBV4-1; no reliable D call. From germline, CDR1 is MGHRA and CDR2 YSYEKL. The germline V and J ends were trimmed by 0 bases and 6 bases, with 8 bases remaining between them. The CDR3 sequence is 13 residues long. The CDR3 sequence: CASSQEREAEAFF. CDR3 DNA: TGCGCCAGCAGCCAAGAACGGGAGGCTGAAGCTTTCTTT.

This clonotype showed up many times. This sequence joins TRBV5-1 and TRBJ1-5; D not resolved. CDR1 is SGHRS, CDR2 YFSETQ, per germline. The CDR3 totals 14 residues. V shed 0 bases and J shed 3 bases, with 7 bases lying between them. The CDR3 protein is CASSLDGSNQPQHF. The CDR3 DNA reads TGCGCCAGCAGCTTGGATGGCTCCAATCAGCCCCAGCATTTT. Using reference TRBV5-1 and TRBJ1-5 for the parts outside the CDR3, the full variable domain is KAGVTQTPRYLIKTRGQQVTLSCSPISGHRSVSWYQQTPGQGLQFLFEYFSETQRNKGNFPGRFSGRQFSNSRSEMNVSTLELGDSALYLCASSLDGSNQPQHFGDGTRLSIL.

This clonotype appeared a single time. The rearrangement links TRBV5-5 to TRBJ2-4; 7 nucleotides align to TRBD1. Germline V gene sequence: CDR1 SGHKS, CDR2 YYEKEE (reference sequence). The CDR3 runs to 17 residues. The V gene end was trimmed by 4 bases and the J gene end by 1 base; junction bases not matched to a gene: 11. This CDR3 is CASSELPTGLAKNIQYF. CDR3 in DNA: TGTGCCAGCAGCGAACTACCGACAGGGTTGGCCAAAAACATTCAGTACTTC.

This clonotype was picked up a small number of times. This chain uses TRBV4-1 with TRBJ2-1; D may be TRBD2 (7 bases). Trimming shortened V by 0 bases and J by 4 bases, and 19 bases separated the two germline ends. Germline CDR1 MGHRA, CDR2 YSYEKL. The CDR3 is 18 amino acids. The CDR3 DNA reads TGCGCCAGCAGCCAAGAGGGTTATGGGGGGGGCGGGTACAATGAGCAGTTCTTC. This codes for CASSQEGYGGGGYNEQFF.

Points on this clonotype: The junction does not match germline at one end; this may be a read error. The chain couples TRBV27 to TRBJ1-6; D is undetermined. Per germline, CDR1 MNHEY and CDR2 SMNVEV (reference sequence). The CDR3 is made up of 16 amino acids. As DNA, the CDR3 is TGTGTCAGCAGTTTATCCCTGGGCGGAAATAATTCACCCCTCCACTTT. It specifies CVSSLSLGGNNSPLHF.

This rearrangement joins TRBV9 to TRBJ2-1, with D perhaps being TRBD1 or TRBD2 (6 bases each). Deletions cut 2 bases from V and 4 bases from J, with 13 bases between. The V gene's germline CDR1 is SGDLS and CDR2 YYNGEE. The CDR3 runs 15 residues. Written as DNA, the CDR3 is TGTGCCAGCAGCGTGCCGGGGGCAGCGTACAATGAGCAGTTCTTC. This encodes CASSVPGAAYNEQFF.

The CDR3 sequence: CASNGVTSRTDTQYF. As DNA, the CDR3 is TGTGCCAGCAACGGGGTGACTTCAAGAACAGATACGCAGTATTTT. This rearrangement joins TRBV7-2 to TRBJ2-3; possible D gene TRBD2, 5 bases. The CDR3 is made up of 15 amino acids. Trimming removed 7 bases at V and 3 bases at J, with 17 bases between. Germline CDR1 is SGHTA and CDR2 is FQGNSA.

The rearrangement joins TRBV29-1 to TRBJ1-5; TRBD1 is a possible D gene (6 bases). Trimming left V 4 bases short and J 1 base short, with 8 bases between. Germline lookup yields CDR1 SQVTM and CDR2 ANQGSEA. This CDR3 is 13 amino acids long. The CDR3 sequence: CSVGTESNQPQHF. CDR3 sequence (DNA): TGCAGCGTTGGGACAGAGAGCAATCAGCCCCAGCATTTT.

This clonotype was counted between two and nine times. The chain carries TRBV7-8 and TRBJ2-3, with a tentative D call TRBD1 (6 bases). Germline values: CDR1 SGHVS, CDR2 FQNEAQ. V was pared by 7 bases and J by 5 bases, with 10 bases between. The length of the CDR3 is 12 residues. The DNA for the CDR3 is TGTGCCAGCACTTGGGGGCAAGATACGCAGTATTTT. Protein sequence: CASTWGQDTQYF.

The rearrangement joins TRBV3-1 to TRBJ2-1; D gene uncertain. The CDR3 spans 19 residues. Trimming took 0 bases from V and 0 from J, leaving 18 bases between them. Germline loops: CDR1 LGHDT, CDR2 YNNKEL (reference sequence). The CDR3 coding sequence is TGTGCCAGCAGCCAAGAAGTCGCCCGGGCCCCGATCTCCTACAATGAGCAGTTCTTC. Its translation is CASSQEVARAPISYNEQFF.

This clonotype turned up a few times. This chain uses TRBV20-1 with TRBJ2-3; 12 bases map to TRBD2. The CDR3 loop spans 16 amino acids. Per the germline V gene, CDR1 is DFQATT and CDR2 is SNEGSKA (reference sequence). The junction had 6 bases not matched to a gene; V was cut back by 5 bases and J by 0 bases. The CDR3 protein is CSAVTSGGASTDTQYF. As DNA, the CDR3 is TGCAGTGCTGTGACTAGCGGGGGAGCTAGCACAGATACGCAGTATTTT.

The V and J genes are TRBV7-2 and TRBJ2-3; D remains ambiguous. This CDR3 spans 13 amino acids. Germline assignment: CDR1 SGHTA and CDR2 FQGNSA. V shed 1 base and J shed 8 bases, with 10 bases lying between them. CDR3 sequence: CASSLGAASTQYF. In DNA, the CDR3 is TGTGCCAGCAGCTTAGGTGCGGCAAGTACGCAGTATTTT.

The chain is built from TRBV24-1 and TRBJ2-1, with a weak D call TRBD1 (5 bases). The last part of the DNA fits TRBJ2-7 better; the J call may be wrong. The CDR3 totals 13 residues. The germline CDR1 and CDR2 sequences are KGHDR and SFDVKD. CDR3 region: CATSERQYNEQYF. In DNA form, the CDR3 reads TGTGCCACCAGTGAGCGACAGTACAATGAGCAGTACTTC.

Details on this clonotype: At one of its ends the junction is not consistent with the germline gene, which may arise from a read error. The rearrangement uses TRBV30 and TRBJ1-1; no definite D call. Per the germline V gene, CDR1 is GTSNPN and CDR2 is SVGIG (reference sequence). The CDR3 sequence is 12 residues long. The CDR3 region has the DNA TGTGCCGGGAGTGTAAAGGTATCGGAAGCTTTCTTT. Its translation: CAGSVKVSEAFF.

This clonotype was found once. Possible read error: a much larger clone is one base away. The V gene is TRBV2, the J gene TRBJ2-5; a possible D gene is TRBD2 (6 bases). CDR3 length equals 15 residues. The germline CDR1 and CDR2 sequences are SNHLY and FYNNEI. The CDR3 loop is CAGSEALASEETQYF. The CDR3 nucleotides are TGTGCCGGCAGTGAAGCGCTTGCTAGCGAAGAGACCCAGTACTTC.

The V call is TRBV7-9, the J call TRBJ2-1, with TRBD2 identical over 8 bases. Unmatched junction bases numbered 2, after V lost 7 bases and J lost 0 bases. The CDR3 covers 14 residues. CDR1 is SEHNR, CDR2 FQNEAQ, per germline (reference sequence). The CDR3 loop is CASKGLGSYNEQFF. CDR3 DNA sequence: TGTGCCAGCAAGGGACTAGGCTCCTACAATGAGCAGTTCTTC.

The V and J genes are TRBV7-8 and TRBJ2-5, with a tentative D call TRBD2 (7 bases). Germline-derived CDR1 and CDR2 are SGHVS and FQNEAQ. The CDR3 contains 16 residues. Trimming shortened V by 6 bases and J by 3 bases, and 20 bases separated the two germline ends. The CDR3 DNA reads TGTGCCAGCAGTTCATACGAGGGGGGGGTCGAAGAGACCCAGTACTTC. Translating gives CASSSYEGGVEETQYF.

This clonotype was found many times. The chain joins TRBV6-2 or TRBV6-3 to TRBJ2-3; 9 positions agree with TRBD1. Germline loops: CDR1 MNHEY, CDR2 SVGEGT. After removal of 5 bases from V and 9 bases from J, the junction contained 12 bases not matched to a gene. This CDR3 comprises 15 residues. CDR3 region: CASSGPTGGLWTQYF. The CDR3 DNA reads as TGTGCCAGCAGTGGACCGACAGGGGGGTTATGGACGCAGTATTTT.

This clonotype was counted many times. The chain employs TRBV5-6 and TRBJ2-7; 8 nucleotides align to TRBD1. Per the germline V gene, CDR1 is SGHDT and CDR2 is YYEEEE. The CDR3 loop spans 13 amino acids. Germline trimming cut 0 bases from V and 4 bases from J; bases unmatched to any gene: 0. Here the CDR3 reads CASSLGDRYEQYF. CDR3 DNA sequence: TGTGCCAGCAGCTTGGGGGACAGGTACGAGCAGTACTTC.

The gene calls are TRBV29-1 and TRBJ2-6; D may match TRBD1 or TRBD2 (5 bases each). Germline V gene lookup returns CDR1 SQVTM and CDR2 ANQGSEA. V was shortened by 5 bases and J by 4 bases, with 18 bases between the two germline ends. The CDR3 sequence is 16 residues long. The CDR3 DNA reads as TGCAGCGTTTCCGTTGCGCAGGGACGGGGGGCCAACGTCCTGACTTTC. The encoded protein is CSVSVAQGRGANVLTF.

The V and J genes are TRBV4-2 and TRBJ2-5; D is possibly TRBD1 (6 bases). V shed 0 bases and J shed 4 bases, with 15 bases lying between them. This CDR3 has 16 amino acids. Germline V CDR1 and CDR2: LGHNA, YNFKEQ. CDR3 DNA sequence: TGTGCCAGCAGCCAAGATCAGGGGATGGCCCCAGAGACCCAGTACTTC. Encoded protein: CASSQDQGMAPETQYF.

This clonotype was recorded at least ten times. The V call is TRBV7-8, the J call TRBJ2-3, with TRBD2 matching 7 bases. Germline lookup yields CDR1 SGHVS and CDR2 FQNEAQ. The V segment lost 5 bases and the J segment 4 bases; nucleotides outside the gene matches: 12. CDR3 length: 16 residues. CDR3 loop: CASSAPGGGSPDTQYF. As DNA, the CDR3 is TGTGCCAGCAGCGCCCCAGGCGGGGGTTCACCAGATACGCAGTATTTT.

This clonotype was counted a few times. The chain is built from TRBV6-2 or TRBV6-3 and TRBJ2-5; D gene ambiguous. The germline V and J ends were trimmed by 7 bases and 3 bases, with 12 bases remaining between them. Germline-derived CDR1 and CDR2 are MNHEY and SVGEGT. The CDR3 sequence is 13 residues long. The CDR3 DNA is TGTGCCAGCACCCAAGCTGGGGAAGAGACCCAGTACTTC. Amino acids: CASTQAGEETQYF.

V is TRBV25-1 and J is TRBJ1-2; 12 bases align to TRBD1. J lost 1 base, V lost 4 bases, and 7 bases had no gene match. Germline CDR1 MGHDK, CDR2 SYGVNS. The CDR3 sequence is 17 residues long. CDR3 DNA sequence: TGTGCCAGCAGTGCCCCCGGGACAGGGGGCCTTAACTATGGCTACACCTTC. As protein: CASSAPGTGGLNYGYTF.

This sequence joins TRBV21-1 and TRBJ2-1; TRBD1, as called in the table, went unchecked against the DNA. TRBV21-1 is given as a pseudogene. CDR3 length: 16 amino acids. CDR3 protein: CASSKGAVNFYNEQFF. The CDR3 nucleotides are TGTGCCAGCAGCAAAGGGGCGGTGAATTTCTACAATGAGCAGTTCTTC.

The chain couples TRBV7-6 to TRBJ1-1; D call uncertain. The CDR3 runs 15 residues. Trimming took off 6 bases at V and 0 bases at J, with 14 bases between the two ends. CDR1 is SGHVS and CDR2 is FNYEAQ in the germline V gene. The CDR3 reads CASSRTKAMNTEAFF. The CDR3 region has the DNA TGTGCCAGCAGTCGAACGAAGGCTATGAACACTGAAGCTTTCTTT.